These T cell receptor beta chains were read from a single sample in a study of blood T cell repertoires in COVID-19. Repertoires were generated with immunoSEQ multiplex PCR, while TCRdb's copy carries only in-frame clones and drops some. The profile covers over 250,000 clones, with roughly 90% appearing a single time and roughly 2.3% taken by the ten largest. Input material: peripheral blood. The receptors shown here come from a man between 50 and 59 years old with acute or convalescent COVID-19. CDR3s include the opening cysteine and the closing phenylalanine or tryptophan. D genes are given only for firm matches. Rows may omit the clone size; those that give it use once, few, many or a size class.

12 TRBJ1-2 NA TRBD1 TRBV10-2 TGCGCCAGCAGGTCAGGGGGAGAGGGCTACACCTTC CASRSGGEGYTF
16 TRBJ2-1 NA NA TRBV5-1 TGCGCCAGCAGCTTGGATCCGGACAGCTCCTACAATGAGCAGTTCTTC CASSLDPDSSYNEQFF
15 TRBJ1-4 NA TRBD1 TRBV4-2 TGTGCCAGCAGCCCGCCGGCAGGGGGTAGTGAAAAACTGTTTTTT CASSPPAGGSEKLFF
13 TRBJ2-5 NA NA TRBV18 TGTGCCAGCTCCTTCCGGGGCCAAGAGACCCAGTACTTC CASSFRGQETQYF
15 TRBJ2-7 NA TRBD2 TRBV18 TGTGCCAGCTCATCCCCGACTAGCGGGGACGACGAGCAGTACTTC CASSSPTSGDDEQYF
17 TRBJ2-2 NA TRBD2 TRBV5-6 TGTGCCAGCAGCTACATCCTAGCGGGGGGGATCACCGGGGAGCTGTTTTTT CASSYILAGGITGELFF
17 TRBJ2-3 NA TRBD2 TRBV7-2 TGTGCCAGCAGCCCCCGGGTTAGCGGGGGGGGCACAGATACGCAGTATTTT CASSPRVSGGGTDTQYF
15 TRBJ2-6 NA NA TRBV6-4 TGTGCCAGCAGCCCAGACACCTCTGGGGCCAACGTCCTGACTTTC CASSPDTSGANVLTF
14 TRBJ1-1 NA NA TRBV5-1 TGCGCCAGCAGCCCCTTCGGCGGGAACACTGAAGCTTTCTTT CASSPFGGNTEAFF
15 TRBJ1-1 NA NA TRBV5-1 TGCGCCAGCAGCTTGCAGGGCACCGTGAACACTGAAGCTTTCTTT CASSLQGTVNTEAFF
15 TRBJ1-4 once NA TRBV7-9 TGTGCCAGCAGCAGGTCAGGTGCAACTAATGAAAAACTGTTTTTT CASSRSGATNEKLFF
15 TRBJ1-3 NA NA TRBV6-1 TGTGCCAGCAGTGAGACACCGATCTCTGGAAACACCATATATTTT CASSETPISGNTIYF
18 TRBJ1-4 once TRBD1 TRBV2 TGTGCCAGCAGAACAGGCGGGGCAGCCAGGGGGTTAGGGGAAAAACTGTTTTTT CASRTGGAARGLGEKLFF
15 TRBJ2-1 NA TRBD1 TRBV3-1/TRBV3-2 TGTGCCAGCAGCCCTTGGGACAGGGGGCATAGTGAGCAGTTCTTC CASSPWDRGHSEQFF
14 TRBJ2-2 NA NA TRBV7-6 TGTGCCAGCAGCAGCCTCTTAGTGACCGGGGAGCTGTTTTTT CASSSLLVTGELFF
18 TRBJ1-5 once TRBD1 TRBV5-8 TGTGCCAGCAGCCGGGGGACAGGGCGGACGCATAGCAATCAGCCCCAGCATTTT CASSRGTGRTHSNQPQHF
17 TRBJ1-4 once TRBD1 TRBV9 TGTGCCAGCAGCGTAAGACCAGGGGGCCAAAGGGATGAAAAACTGTTTTTT CASSVRPGGQRDEKLFF
14 TRBJ1-2 NA NA TRBV7-3 TGTGCCAGCAAGCAGGGTCAAGGTGGCTATGGCTACACCTTC CASKQGQGGYGYTF
16 TRBJ2-7 NA TRBD1 TRBV6-5 TGTGCCAGCAGTTACGGCAGGACAGGGGACACCTACGAGCAGTACTTC CASSYGRTGDTYEQYF
12 TRBJ1-5 NA NA TRBV6-5 TGTGCCAGCACAGGGTTTTGGCAGCCCCAGCATTTT CASTGFWQPQHF
18 TRBJ2-5 NA TRBD2 TRBV6-2/TRBV6-3 TGTGCCAGCAGCCCACTAGCGGGGGGGCCAATCCCTAAGGGGACCCAGTACTTC CASSPLAGGPIPKGTQYF
16 TRBJ2-3 NA NA TRBV7-7 TGTGCTAGCAGCTTATCGTTAGCGGAGGCGGCAGATACGCAGTATTTT CASSLSLAEAADTQYF
15 TRBJ2-3 NA TRBD2 TRBV9 TGTGCCAGCAGCGTAGGTAGCGGGTGGGTGGGCGAGCAGTATTTT CASSVGSGWVGEQYF
17 TRBJ1-6 NA TRBD1 TRBV6-1 TGTGCCAGCAGTGAGCTCCAACAGGGGGCGACCCATTCACCCCTCCACTTT CASSELQQGATHSPLHF
16 TRBJ2-3 once TRBD2 TRBV7-2 TGTGCCAGCAGCTTCAGAGCGGGGGCAGAAACAGATACGCAGTATTTT CASSFRAGAETDTQYF
14 TRBJ2-5 NA NA TRBV6-6 TGTGCCAGCAGTTACGGTGCGGGGAGAGAGACCCAGTACTTC CASSYGAGRETQYF